The TCR beta chain described here comes from a study of regulatory T cells in long-lasting Graves disease. Looking at the study overall: Persistent Graves' disease required over 5 years of antithyroid drugs and positive TSH receptor antibodies.

Whole-study results and caveats: Persistent disease samples used TRBV28, TRBJ1-2 and TRBJ2-5 preferentially.

On this clonotype: Its antigen is still unknown.

HTBI primers from iRepertoire and Arm-PCR of CDR3 regions yielded the TCR beta libraries. One entry per CDR3 protein, called by TCRdb with MiXCR from the multiplex PCR reads. This table holds 350,000 to 450,000 distinct CDR3 sequences, less than 25% found once. The time point was: persistent/refractory GD, antithyroid drugs over 5 years with positive TRAb. Scientists built the TCR library using RNA that was extracted from PBMCs. The diagnosis of Graves' disease used American Thyroid Association guidelines. Germline loops: CDR1 SQVTM, CDR2 ANQGSEA. The CDR3 runs 13 residues. V trimming: 8 bases; J trimming: 1 base; junction bases outside the gene matches: 7.

The sample here was peripheral blood mononuclear cells (PBMCs), taken when the disease was refractory, from a patient treated with antithyroid drugs. This clonotype originated in a female donor with Graves disease. The chain joins TRBV29-1 to TRBJ2-5; 7 nucleotides match TRBD2. The CDR3 loop is CSLGEGPQETQYF. CDR3 nucleotide sequence: TGCAGCCTGGGGGAGGGACCCCAAGAGACCCAGTACTTC. Based on the CDR3 plus reference TRBV29-1 and TRBJ2-5, the full variable domain is SAVISQKPSRDICQRGTSLTIQCQVDSQVTMMFWYRQQPGQSLTLIATANQGSEATYESGFVIDKFPISRPNLTFSTLTVSNMSPEDSSIYLCSLGEGPQETQYFGPGTRLLVL.